This entry describes one TCR beta chain. A few counts support this clone. Which antigen it targets is not known. Base qualities are not recorded, but no much larger clone differs from it by a single base. This specimen comes from a study of cytomegalovirus exposure and HLA in healthy donors (dated by TCRdb to 2015 to 2018). Background on the whole study: According to an earlier analysis of a few hundred of the donors, 150 million to 200 million T cells yielded 120 million or so unique TCR beta sequences and around 280 Gb of sequence data. Roughly 320 gigabases of sequencing data and 91 million or so unique TCR sequences made up an early release that covered over 550 HLA-typed donors. The genetic ancestry cluster associated with self-reported Caucasian donors included 80% to 90% of the roughly 400 genotyped donors. The study aimed to test whether cataloging public T cell receptors could reveal signatures of past pathogen exposure. The study used immunosequencing to profile the T cell repertoires of about 670 subjects and linked those repertoires to cytomegalovirus serostatus. A separate validation cohort of about 110 different subjects was used in addition to the approximately 670-subject first cohort. High-throughput TCR immunosequencing, statistical association of individual TCRs with disease status, and machine learning were combined to predict cytomegalovirus infection status. A later analysis re-examined previously published TCR beta repertoires from 500 to 700 donors and added high-resolution HLA genotyping to investigate patterns of TCR occurrence. In the later analysis, no new phenotypic data were used to find candidate immune exposures; instead, reliance was placed on TCR beta sequences and their occurrence across donors. An earlier analysis of around 580 of the donors used high-throughput TCR beta sequencing to judge whether each TCR beta V gene segment behaved as functional or pseudogenic. Donor age, sex, ethnicity and CMV serostatus were compiled together with the repertoire data. A later genetic analysis used genome-wide SNP genotypes for about 65% of the roughly 700 donors, treating that subset as a discovery cohort. All discovery cohort repertoires had been generated using a single sequencing platform. HLA typing included class I and class II loci at four-digit resolution. The number of typed donors differed by locus: about 620-640 for A, B, C, DRB1 and DQB1; 500 to 550 for DQA1; approximately 600 for DPA1; and roughly 450 for DPB1. Because of strong linkage in the cohort, roughly five DR-DQ haplotypes were treated as single units for association and clustering. Among 350 to 400 genotyped donors of the cohort, an average of approximately 230,000 unique TCR beta nucleotide sequences were sequenced per donor, 15% to 20% of them non-productive. Study-wide findings and limitations: When HLA alleles, especially DR and DQ, strongly co-occurred, attributing TCR associations to individual alleles was difficult. In both the original and validation cohorts, the classifier was reported to diagnose cytomegalovirus status with high specificity and sensitivity. An earlier analysis of 450 to 750 of the donors showed that most TCR beta V segments appeared in productive rearrangements either about 87% or about 30% of the time, which broadly matched IMGT annotations. A cluster of highly shared sequence variants was judged likely to be a technical artifact of the sequencing pipeline. V-gene and J-gene trimming of TCR beta chains was associated with a missense DCLRE1C variant in a later genetic analysis, and the association was replicated in an independent cohort. According to a later analysis, most CMV-associated TCR beta chains appeared to be HLA-restricted, and the HLA associations seemed to be driven largely by CMV exposure. Immune exposure information for the cohort was limited to CMV serostatus. Correlated functional status among segregating V segments might be attributable to linkage disequilibrium, but an unknown experimental factor could not be ruled out. Because counts were too low, some 16 rarely observed V segments, including chromosome 9 orphons, were excluded from the earlier analysis of 587 of the donors. Specific HLA alleles were associated with 15,000 to 20,000 TCR beta sequences at a false discovery rate of 0.05 in a later analysis. In a later genetic analysis, fewer N-insertions in productive TCRs were reported among donors in an Asian-associated ancestry cluster than the roughly 700-donor mean. This cohort had only TCR beta chains sequenced, and the lack of alpha or paired-chain data limited which features could be detected. Presence/absence analyses assumed roughly uniform sequencing depth across donors, an assumption that may not hold. In a later analysis, several top co-occurrence clusters were reported to appear linked to parvovirus B19, influenza, CMV and Epstein-Barr virus. Across donors, most TCR sequences were observed very rarely, whereas some public TCRs were present in many individuals. A later analysis found that TCR association rates varied across HLA loci, with DRB1 alleles showing the most associated TCRs and HLA-C alleles the fewest. According to the authors, the approach could potentially be generalized to other disease states and immunological phenotypes. In a later analysis, HLA-associated TCR beta chains showed more clonal expansion and lower generation probabilities than non-associated chains that were equally common. Three of the identified cytomegalovirus-associated TCR beta chains were confirmed in vitro to be specific for cytomegalovirus antigens. Because HLA typing was missing for some donors at each locus, association tests included only the typed subset. Some IMGT-functional V segments, including TRBV6-2 and TRBV6-3, could not be told apart with the 87-base-pair reads, so those segments were excluded. The study gave a list of 150 to 200 TCR beta chains associated with cytomegalovirus. A further reported finding was that TCR beta sequences accurately predicted the HLA-A and HLA-B alleles for most subjects in the first cohort.

Relative to germline, V is 6 bases shorter and J is 8 bases shorter, with 13 bases between their ends. Measured from the cysteine to the phenylalanine, the CDR3 is 12 residues long. Only CDR3 DNA remains: 36 bases, in frame from the first base. The germline V gene sets CDR1 to MNHEY and CDR2 to SVGAGI. Preparation of the library involved the immunoSEQ multiplex PCR assay. For the multiplex PCR, a mixture combining 60 forward primers for TCR Vbeta segments and 13 reverse primers for TCR Jbeta segments was used. The CDR3 region of rearranged TCR beta genes was amplified from genomic DNA with a multiplex PCR assay. On the Illumina HiSeq System, the amplified TCR beta libraries were sequenced as 87-base-pair reads. The published analysis was carried out like this. A later analysis tallied roughly 78 million unique TCR beta chains across the 610 or so repertoires, and around 12 million of those chains were shared by two or more donors. A nearest-neighbor algorithm error-corrected the raw reads and collapsed the reads into unique sequences, merging closely related sequences to remove PCR and sequencing errors. CDR3 sequences were aligned to IMGT reference sequences to assign V, D and J gene segments. For a sequence to be retained, a match of at least six nucleotides was required to both a V gene segment and a J gene segment. Rearrangements were called productive when the CDR3 lacked stop codons and stayed in frame with V and J; all others were non-productive. Following IMGT convention, CDR3 was defined as the stretch from the second conserved V-encoded cysteine to the conserved J-encoded phenylalanine. Sequences without an unambiguous match to a single V gene segment were excluded from the earlier analysis of approximately 560 of the donors. An earlier analysis of around 600 of the donors classified V segments as functional when productive rearrangements were above 56.7% and as segregating when the standard deviation between donors was above 5%. A statistical classification framework was built to diagnose cytomegalovirus status from the catalog of TCR beta chain sequences. V and J gene assignment, in a later analysis, came from comparing TCR nucleotide sequences with IMGT/GENE-DB human TR gene sequences. A later analysis assigned CDR3 sequences and most-parsimonious VDJ recombination scenarios with the TCRdist pipeline. A later analysis defined each TCR beta chain by its CDR3 amino acid sequence plus V-gene family, and excluded reads lacking a unique V-gene family. In a later analysis, 450 to 600 highly shared, low-generation-probability nucleotide sequences were removed to address suspected cross-contamination and a sequencing artifact. In a later analysis, a clonal expansion index for each public chain was calculated from normalized within-repertoire ranks of inferred template counts. In a later analysis, generation probabilities were computed with a VDJ recombination model fitted to out-of-frame rearrangements, and the resulting probabilities were checked against IGoR. Hypergeometric tests were used in a later analysis to score TCR-TCR, TCR-HLA and TCR-CMV co-occurrence, with a repertoire-size bias correction applied to the TCR pairs. A later analysis estimated false discovery rates by permuting HLA or CMV assignments 20 times. In a later analysis, co-occurring TCRs were grouped using DBSCAN, and TCRdist sequence similarity was added for clustering within HLA-allele-positive subsets. For co-occurrence clustering, repertoires with fewer than 30,000 or more than 120,000 public chains were excluded, along with roughly 5 repertoires with anomalous nucleotide sharing. The immuneACCESS repertoire file appears here via TCRdb, limited to in-frame rearrangements. These files lack a portion of the clones; in checked studies, under half of the deficit traces to unresolved V genes, and the cause of the others is not known. V and J calls plus clone size are reproduced from that table; the DNA served to infer D and trimming. For this sample there are around 130,000 clones; just over 75% appear just once. The ten top clones hold 1.8% of the sample.

In total, approximately 700 healthy bone marrow donors made up the cohort. Cohort members were all nominally healthy when sampled, although unrecorded immune exposures were likely present. The donor was CMV seronegative and was included in the group of 352 seronegative cohort members. A peripheral blood sample was provided by each donor, and peripheral blood mononuclear cells were used for TCR beta sequencing. Genomic DNA was extracted from the blood cell samples with the Qiagen DNeasy Blood Extraction Kit. What was sequenced was PBMCs. The V and J segments used are TRBV6-5 and TRBJ1-2, with a weak D call of TRBD1 (5 bases match). This TCR was recovered from a woman aged 50 to 60 in good health and CMV-seronegative. The DNA sequence is TGTGCCAGCAGCCAGGGTTTAAAGGGCTACACCTTC. This yields the protein CASSQGLKGYTF.